A selection of T cell receptor beta chains follows, all from one sample in a study of Ad26.COV2.S vaccination and SARS-CoV-2 variants. Method: immunoSEQ multiplex PCR; TCRdb's copy keeps in-frame clones and lacks some. The profile covers about 350,000 clones, with about 87% appearing a single time and around 6.4% taken by the ten largest. Sample: peripheral blood, taken in a trial of Ad26.COV2.S vaccine versus placebo. The receptors here all came from a person aged 18 to 59 who received the Ad26.COV2.S COVID-19 vaccine or a placebo. The CDR3 runs from the conserved cysteine through the conserved F or W. A D gene is named only where the DNA matches it firmly. Only some rows state a clone size, as once, few, many or a class for expanded clones.

cdr3_aa: CASSPNQHTGELFF; cdr3_nt: TGTGCCAGCTCACCAAACCAGCACACCGGGGAGCTGTTTTTT; d_call: -; v_call: TRBV18; clone_size: -; j_call: TRBJ2-2
cdr3_aa: CASSPGFAGEATNEKLFF; cdr3_nt: TGTGCCAGCAGCCCCGGATTTGCAGGCGAGGCAACTAATGAAAAACTGTTTTTT; d_call: -; v_call: TRBV9; clone_size: -; j_call: TRBJ1-4
cdr3_aa: CASSGRGETGELFF; cdr3_nt: TGTGCCAGCAGTGGAAGAGGAGAAACCGGGGAGCTGTTTTTT; d_call: -; v_call: TRBV6-4; clone_size: -; j_call: TRBJ2-2
cdr3_aa: CASSQTPGGSGNTIYF; cdr3_nt: TGTGCCAGCAGTCAAACCCCAGGGGGCTCTGGAAACACCATATATTTT; d_call: TRBD1; v_call: TRBV6-6; clone_size: -; j_call: TRBJ1-3
cdr3_aa: CASSMGLAGVGGELFF; cdr3_nt: TGTGCCAGCAGCATGGGACTAGCGGGAGTGGGCGGGGAGCTGTTTTTT; d_call: -; v_call: TRBV12-1; clone_size: -; j_call: TRBJ2-2
cdr3_aa: CASSGGQRNTIYF; cdr3_nt: TGTGCCAGCAGCGGAGGGCAAAGAAACACCATATATTTT; d_call: -; v_call: TRBV9; clone_size: once; j_call: TRBJ1-3
cdr3_aa: CASSYSAISGGNEQFF; cdr3_nt: TGTGCCAGCAGTTACTCCGCGATCTCGGGGGGAAATGAGCAGTTCTTC; d_call: TRBD2; v_call: TRBV6-5; clone_size: -; j_call: TRBJ2-1
cdr3_aa: CASSPGAGGRLSYEQYF; cdr3_nt: TGTGCCAGCTCACCAGGGGCCGGCGGGAGGCTATCCTACGAGCAGTACTTC; d_call: TRBD2; v_call: TRBV18; clone_size: -; j_call: TRBJ2-7
cdr3_aa: CASTKDGQGAGGYTF; cdr3_nt: TGTGCCAGCACCAAAGACGGACAGGGGGCCGGGGGCTACACCTTC; d_call: TRBD1; v_call: TRBV5-5; clone_size: -; j_call: TRBJ1-2
cdr3_aa: CASSLAGVAGTEAFF; cdr3_nt: TGTGCCAGCAGCTTAGCGGGGGTAGCAGGCACTGAAGCTTTCTTT; d_call: -; v_call: TRBV11-2; clone_size: -; j_call: TRBJ1-1
cdr3_aa: CAWTRRTGHANTGELFF; cdr3_nt: TGTGCCTGGACCCGACGGACGGGACACGCGAACACCGGGGAGCTGTTTTTT; d_call: -; v_call: TRBV30; clone_size: -; j_call: TRBJ2-2
cdr3_aa: CASSSSPYGEGVGQPQHF; cdr3_nt: TGTGCCAGCAGCTCATCCCCTTATGGGGAGGGAGTCGGTCAGCCCCAGCATTTT; d_call: -; v_call: TRBV7-2; clone_size: -; j_call: TRBJ1-5
cdr3_aa: CASSSGGWSRRPNTIYF; cdr3_nt: TGTGCCAGCAGCTCCGGAGGGTGGTCCAGACGCCCAAACACCATATATTTT; d_call: -; v_call: TRBV7-8; clone_size: -; j_call: TRBJ1-3
cdr3_aa: CSVDAGAGLYEQYF; cdr3_nt: TGCAGCGTTGATGCAGGGGCCGGATTATACGAGCAGTACTTC; d_call: -; v_call: TRBV29-1; clone_size: -; j_call: TRBJ2-7
cdr3_aa: CASSLAREETQYF; cdr3_nt: TGCGCCAGCAGCTTGGCCAGGGAAGAGACCCAGTACTTC; d_call: -; v_call: TRBV5-1; clone_size: -; j_call: TRBJ2-5
cdr3_aa: CASRGDSNSPLHF; cdr3_nt: TGTGCCAGCAGGGGGGACAGTAATTCACCCCTCCACTTT; d_call: TRBD1; v_call: TRBV6-6; clone_size: -; j_call: TRBJ1-6
cdr3_aa: CASMVQYSGNTIYF; cdr3_nt: TGTGCCAGTATGGTGCAATACTCTGGAAACACCATATATTTT; d_call: -; v_call: TRBV19; clone_size: -; j_call: TRBJ1-3
cdr3_aa: CASSGARLTSNEQFF; cdr3_nt: TGTGCCAGCAGTGGCGCCAGGTTGACTTCCAATGAGCAGTTCTTC; d_call: -; v_call: TRBV6-2/TRBV6-3; clone_size: -; j_call: TRBJ2-1
cdr3_aa: CASSLGLGDRGNQPQHF; cdr3_nt: TGTGCCAGCAGCTTAGGCTTAGGGGACAGGGGTAATCAGCCCCAGCATTTT; d_call: TRBD1; v_call: TRBV7-2; clone_size: -; j_call: TRBJ1-5
cdr3_aa: CASSISGRTDTQYF; cdr3_nt: TGTGCCAGCAGCATTAGCGGGAGGACAGATACGCAGTATTTT; d_call: TRBD2; v_call: TRBV7-8; clone_size: few; j_call: TRBJ2-3
cdr3_aa: CASSSGRSLNTEAFF; cdr3_nt: TGTGCCAGCAGTTCGGGACGGAGCCTGAACACTGAAGCTTTCTTT; d_call: -; v_call: TRBV6-5; clone_size: -; j_call: TRBJ1-1
cdr3_aa: CAGKVPEAFF; cdr3_nt: TGTGCCGGGAAGGTCCCCGAAGCTTTCTTT; d_call: -; v_call: TRBV30; clone_size: -; j_call: TRBJ1-1
cdr3_aa: CSIGFGGNVNEQFF; cdr3_nt: TGCAGCATCGGGTTTGGGGGGAATGTCAATGAGCAGTTCTTC; d_call: -; v_call: TRBV29-1; clone_size: -; j_call: TRBJ2-1
cdr3_aa: CASSPYGTGGNTIYF; cdr3_nt: TGTGCCAGCAGCCCGTACGGCACGGGCGGAAACACCATATATTTT; d_call: -; v_call: TRBV9; clone_size: -; j_call: TRBJ1-3
cdr3_aa: CASSLGLAGTDTQYF; cdr3_nt: TGTGCCAGTAGCCTTGGACTAGCGGGCACAGATACGCAGTATTTT; d_call: TRBD2; v_call: TRBV19; clone_size: -; j_call: TRBJ2-3
cdr3_aa: CAWSVRTGSEDQPQHF; cdr3_nt: TGTGCCTGGAGTGTTCGGACAGGGAGTGAGGATCAGCCCCAGCATTTT; d_call: TRBD1; v_call: TRBV30; clone_size: -; j_call: TRBJ1-5
cdr3_aa: CASTGASYGYTF; cdr3_nt: TGTGCCAGCACGGGCGCCTCCTATGGCTACACCTTC; d_call: -; v_call: TRBV7-3; clone_size: -; j_call: TRBJ1-2
cdr3_aa: CASSSPGLVHEQYF; cdr3_nt: TGTGCCAGCAGCTCTCCGGGACTAGTCCACGAGCAGTACTTC; d_call: TRBD2; v_call: TRBV7-9; clone_size: -; j_call: TRBJ2-7
cdr3_aa: CASSHRWGGGETQYF; cdr3_nt: TGTGCCAGCAGTCATCGGTGGGGGGGAGGTGAGACCCAGTACTTC; d_call: TRBD2; v_call: TRBV2; clone_size: -; j_call: TRBJ2-5
cdr3_aa: CASSQAQGAVGANVLTF; cdr3_nt: TGTGCCAGCAGCCAAGCACAGGGGGCGGTAGGGGCCAACGTCCTGACTTTC; d_call: TRBD1; v_call: TRBV4-2; clone_size: -; j_call: TRBJ2-6
cdr3_aa: CASSSAGTADQPQHF; cdr3_nt: TGTGCCAGCTCATCTGCCGGGACAGCCGATCAGCCCCAGCATTTT; d_call: TRBD1; v_call: TRBV18; clone_size: few; j_call: TRBJ1-5
cdr3_aa: CASPNLTGSGSGLETQYF; cdr3_nt: TGTGCCAGCCCTAATTTAACAGGAAGCGGGAGTGGGTTGGAGACCCAGTACTTC; d_call: TRBD2; v_call: TRBV27; clone_size: -; j_call: TRBJ2-5
cdr3_aa: CSASGGGEQYF; cdr3_nt: TGCAGTGCTAGCGGGGGAGGGGAGCAGTACTTC; d_call: TRBD2; v_call: TRBV20-1; clone_size: -; j_call: TRBJ2-7
cdr3_aa: CASSLVYRTGSVVDGYTF; cdr3_nt: TGTGCCAGCAGCTTAGTCTACCGGACAGGGTCGGTCGTGGATGGCTACACCTTC; d_call: TRBD1; v_call: TRBV7-8; clone_size: -; j_call: TRBJ1-2
cdr3_aa: CASSPRAGLYEQYF; cdr3_nt: TGTGCCAGCTCACCACGGGCAGGCCTATACGAGCAGTACTTC; d_call: -; v_call: TRBV18; clone_size: -; j_call: TRBJ2-7
cdr3_aa: CASSLERGGAQFF; cdr3_nt: TGTGCCAGCAGCTTGGAACGCGGGGGGGCGCAGTTCTTC; d_call: TRBD2; v_call: TRBV5-8; clone_size: -; j_call: TRBJ2-1
cdr3_aa: CASSSSTGRDSYNSPLHF; cdr3_nt: TGTGCCAGTAGTTCTTCGACAGGGAGAGACTCCTATAATTCACCCCTCCACTTT; d_call: TRBD1; v_call: TRBV19; clone_size: -; j_call: TRBJ1-6
cdr3_aa: CASSFLRGSWETQYF; cdr3_nt: TGTGCCAGCAGTTTCTTGCGGGGGAGTTGGGAGACCCAGTACTTC; d_call: TRBD2; v_call: TRBV27; clone_size: -; j_call: TRBJ2-5
cdr3_aa: CASSRTYRDTEAFF; cdr3_nt: TGTGCCAGCAGCCGAACCTACCGGGACACTGAAGCTTTCTTT; d_call: -; v_call: TRBV5-6; clone_size: -; j_call: TRBJ1-1
cdr3_aa: CASSGDRFSYEQYF; cdr3_nt: TGTGCCAGCAGTGGCGACAGGTTCTCCTACGAGCAGTACTTC; d_call: -; v_call: TRBV2; clone_size: -; j_call: TRBJ2-7
cdr3_aa: CASSKGDRVTTEAFF; cdr3_nt: TGCGCCAGCAGCAAGGGGGACAGGGTAACCACTGAAGCTTTCTTT; d_call: TRBD1; v_call: TRBV5-1; clone_size: -; j_call: TRBJ1-1
cdr3_aa: CASSLVNEQYF; cdr3_nt: TGCGCCAGCAGCTTGGTAAACGAGCAGTACTTC; d_call: -; v_call: TRBV5-1; clone_size: -; j_call: TRBJ2-7
cdr3_aa: CASSTAGERTGELFF; cdr3_nt: TGTGCCAGTAGTACAGCAGGGGAGCGGACCGGGGAGCTGTTTTTT; d_call: -; v_call: TRBV19; clone_size: -; j_call: TRBJ2-2
cdr3_aa: CASSIKAYSGNTIYF; cdr3_nt: TGTGCCAGTAGTATTAAAGCGTACTCTGGAAACACCATATATTTT; d_call: -; v_call: TRBV19; clone_size: -; j_call: TRBJ1-3
cdr3_aa: CASSPSPLGGLTDTQYF; cdr3_nt: TGTGCCAGCAGCCCATCCCCTCTCGGGGGGCTCACAGATACGCAGTATTTT; d_call: -; v_call: TRBV4-2; clone_size: -; j_call: TRBJ2-3
cdr3_aa: CAISEVNTEAFF; cdr3_nt: TGTGCCATCAGTGAGGTCAACACTGAAGCTTTCTTT; d_call: -; v_call: TRBV10-3; clone_size: -; j_call: TRBJ1-1
cdr3_aa: CASSAVGTEAFF; cdr3_nt: TGTGCCAGCAGCGCGGTTGGCACTGAAGCTTTCTTT; d_call: -; v_call: TRBV5-4; clone_size: -; j_call: TRBJ1-1
cdr3_aa: CASSVGLGLYNEQFF; cdr3_nt: TGTGCCAGCAGCGTCGGGCTAGGACTTTACAATGAGCAGTTCTTC; d_call: -; v_call: TRBV9; clone_size: -; j_call: TRBJ2-1
cdr3_aa: CASTTLTGTYEQYF; cdr3_nt: TGTGCCAGCACCACCCTCACAGGGACCTACGAGCAGTACTTC; d_call: -; v_call: TRBV28; clone_size: few; j_call: TRBJ2-7